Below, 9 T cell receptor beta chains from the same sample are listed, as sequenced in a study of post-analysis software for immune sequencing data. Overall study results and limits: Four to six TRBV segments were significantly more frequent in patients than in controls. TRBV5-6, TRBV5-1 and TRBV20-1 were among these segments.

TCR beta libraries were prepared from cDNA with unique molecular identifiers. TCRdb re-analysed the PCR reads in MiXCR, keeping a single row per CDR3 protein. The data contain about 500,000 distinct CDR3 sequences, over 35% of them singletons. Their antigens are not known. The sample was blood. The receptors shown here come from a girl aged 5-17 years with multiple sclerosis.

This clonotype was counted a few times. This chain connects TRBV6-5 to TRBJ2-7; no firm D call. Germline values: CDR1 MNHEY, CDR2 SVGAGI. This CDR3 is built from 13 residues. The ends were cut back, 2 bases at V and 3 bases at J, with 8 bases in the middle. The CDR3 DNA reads TGTGCCAGCAGTTACGGCAGTTACTACGAGCAGTACTTC. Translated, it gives CASSYGSYYEQYF.

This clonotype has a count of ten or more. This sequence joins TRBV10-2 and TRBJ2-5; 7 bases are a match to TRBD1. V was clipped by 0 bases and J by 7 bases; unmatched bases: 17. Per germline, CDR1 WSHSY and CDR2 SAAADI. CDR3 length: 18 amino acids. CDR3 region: CASSESVGRGSLRGTQYF. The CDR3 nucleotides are TGCGCCAGCAGTGAGTCTGTTGGCAGGGGGTCGTTGAGAGGGACCCAGTACTTC.

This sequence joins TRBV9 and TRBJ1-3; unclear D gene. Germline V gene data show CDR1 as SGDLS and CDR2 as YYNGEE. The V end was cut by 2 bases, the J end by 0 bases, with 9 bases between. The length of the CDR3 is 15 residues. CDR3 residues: CASSVGPDSGNTIYF. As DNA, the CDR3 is TGTGCCAGCAGCGTCGGTCCCGACTCTGGAAACACCATATATTTT.

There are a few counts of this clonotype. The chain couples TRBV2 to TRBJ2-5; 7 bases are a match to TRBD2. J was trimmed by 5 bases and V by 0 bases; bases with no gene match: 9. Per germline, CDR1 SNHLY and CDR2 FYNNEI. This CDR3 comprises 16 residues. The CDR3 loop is CASSEAGRGAAETQYF. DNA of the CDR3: TGTGCCAGCAGTGAAGCAGGGAGGGGTGCTGCGGAGACCCAGTACTTC.

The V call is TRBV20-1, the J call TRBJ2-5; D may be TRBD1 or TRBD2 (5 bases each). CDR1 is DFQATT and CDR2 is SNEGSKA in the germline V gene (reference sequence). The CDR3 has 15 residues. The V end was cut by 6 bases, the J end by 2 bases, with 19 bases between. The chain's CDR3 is CSALLLGVEQETQYF. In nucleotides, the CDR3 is TGCAGTGCCCTGCTTCTGGGGGTGGAGCAAGAGACCCAGTACTTC.

DNA for the CDR3: TGCGCCAGCAGCCGAGGACAGGGGTTAGGCACAGATACGCAGTATTTT. Its translation: CASSRGQGLGTDTQYF. The chain joins TRBV4-1 to TRBJ2-3; 9 bases match TRBD1. V lost 4 bases to trimming and J lost 1 base; unmatched junction nucleotides: 6. The CDR3 has 16 residues. Looked up from germline, CDR1 is MGHRA and CDR2 is YSYEKL.

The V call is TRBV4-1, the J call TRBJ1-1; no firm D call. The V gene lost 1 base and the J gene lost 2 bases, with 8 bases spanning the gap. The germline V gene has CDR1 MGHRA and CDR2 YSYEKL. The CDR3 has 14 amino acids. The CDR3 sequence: CASSQGARNTEAFF. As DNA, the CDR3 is TGCGCCAGCAGCCAAGGTGCGCGTAACACTGAAGCTTTCTTT.

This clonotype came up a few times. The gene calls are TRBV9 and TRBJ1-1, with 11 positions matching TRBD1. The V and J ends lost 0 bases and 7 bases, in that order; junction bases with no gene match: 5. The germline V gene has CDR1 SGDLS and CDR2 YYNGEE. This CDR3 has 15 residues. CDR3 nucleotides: TGTGCCAGCAGCGTAGGGACAGGGGGCCGGCGTGAAGCTTTCTTT. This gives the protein CASSVGTGGRREAFF.

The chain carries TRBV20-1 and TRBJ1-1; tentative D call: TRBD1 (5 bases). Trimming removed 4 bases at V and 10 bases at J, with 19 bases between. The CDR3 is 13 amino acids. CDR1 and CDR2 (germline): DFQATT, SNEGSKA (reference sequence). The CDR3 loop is CSATPGLGSAAFF. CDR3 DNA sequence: TGCAGTGCTACCCCAGGGCTTGGTTCAGCAGCTTTCTTT.